This TCR beta chain was captured in a study of OX40 agonist ivuxolimab in advanced cancers. About the investigation overall: The costimulatory receptor OX40 (CD134) was targeted by ivuxolimab, a fully human IgG2 agonistic monoclonal antibody. Partial responses occurred in three dose-escalation patients: two with cutaneous melanoma and one with hepatocellular carcinoma. Of the roughly 52 dose-escalation patients, hepatocellular carcinoma was present in around 20, melanoma in roughly 15, renal cell carcinoma in 9 and head and neck cancer in 9. In the dose-escalation cohort, 75% to 90% of patients were male, and the mean age was roughly 56 years with a range of about 20 to 80. Intravenous ivuxolimab was administered to patients every 2 weeks at six dose levels: 0.01, 0.1, 0.3, 1.5, 3 and 10 mg/kg. Patients were allowed to have had prior anti-PD-1, anti-PD-L1 or anti-CTLA-4 therapy, and around 41% of the dose-escalation patients had previously received checkpoint inhibitors. The monotherapy dose-escalation portion (N ≈ 55 patients) of the phase I ivuxolimab trial is reported in the paper. The purpose of peripheral TCRbeta sequencing was to test whether ivuxolimab changed TCR sequence diversity and led to clonal T-cell expansion. The study at large found these results: At doses of 0.1 to 3.0 mg/kg, clonal expansion of both CD4+ and CD8+ blood T cells was observed from baseline to week 6. Low levels of normalized T-cell clonal expansion were also seen in some nonresponding patients. The antigen specificity of the clonally expanded peripheral T cells was not determined. On average, CD8+ T cells showed more expanded clones than CD4+ T cells after ivuxolimab. In the 0.1-3.0 mg/kg groups, partial responders were among the patients with the lowest normalized peripheral clonal expansion, particularly in CD8+ T cells.

This clone was observed a single time. Its specific antigen is unknown. There are no base qualities to consult, and no much larger clone falls within one base. Patients with autoimmune disease history or receiving systemic immunosuppression were excluded from the trial. Peripheral blood for TCR sequencing was collected from all dose cohorts at baseline, on cycle 4 day 1, and on cycle 7 day 1. Samples were obtained from an open-label, multicenter, first-in-human phase I dose-escalation trial of ivuxolimab. Adults with locally advanced or metastatic melanoma, renal cell carcinoma, hepatocellular carcinoma or head and neck squamous cell carcinoma were enrolled in the trial. Before TCR sequencing, CD4+ T cells and CD8+ T cells from peripheral blood were sorted into separate populations. The CDR3 measures 15 amino acids from cysteine to phenylalanine. This entry keeps only the CDR3 DNA: 45 bases, framed from base 1. Ends trimmed: V by 3 bases, J by 3 bases; bases unmatched to a gene: 8. As encoded in the germline V gene, CDR1 is KGHSH while CDR2 is LQKENI.

For sequencing of the TCRbeta CDR3 region, genomic DNA was extracted from the sorted cells. The immunoSEQ Assay was used to sequence the TCRbeta CDR3 regions. TCRdb provides this immuneACCESS table in a form limited to in-frame rearrangements. Some clones are lacking; in checked studies, under half of them reflect an unresolved V gene, and why the rest are absent is not known. The sample table contains around 43,000 clones; only one count was recorded for roughly 86% of them. The top ten clones comprise about an eighth of the sample. Specimen: CD4+ or CD8+ T cells sorted from blood, collected in a trial of the OX40 agonist ivuxolimab. The sequence derives from an adult with an advanced solid tumor such as melanoma, head and neck, liver or kidney cancer. The sequence joins TRBV18 to TRBJ2-7; 7 central nucleotides agree with TRBD1. The encoded CDR3 is CASSPRDSEIYEQYF. The base sequence is TGTGCCAGCTCACCCCGGGACAGCGAAATCTACGAGCAGTACTTC.